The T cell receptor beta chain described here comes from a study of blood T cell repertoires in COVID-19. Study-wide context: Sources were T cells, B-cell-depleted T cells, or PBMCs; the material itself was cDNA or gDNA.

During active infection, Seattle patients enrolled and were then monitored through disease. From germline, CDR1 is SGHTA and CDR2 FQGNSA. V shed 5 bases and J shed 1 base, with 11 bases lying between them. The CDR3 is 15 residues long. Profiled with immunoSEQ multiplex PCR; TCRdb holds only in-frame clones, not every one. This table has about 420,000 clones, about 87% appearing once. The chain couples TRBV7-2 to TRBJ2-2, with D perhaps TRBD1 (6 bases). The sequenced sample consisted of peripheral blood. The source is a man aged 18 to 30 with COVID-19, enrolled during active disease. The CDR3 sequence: CASSPTGLNTGELFF. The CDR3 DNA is TGTGCCAGCAGCCCGACAGGATTGAACACCGGGGAGCTGTTTTTT.